The 21 T cell receptor beta chains reported below all come from one sample, sequenced in a study of blood T cell repertoires in COVID-19. This table comes from immunoSEQ multiplex PCR, and its TCRdb copy is limited to in-frame clones, with some not included. The sample includes roughly 200,000 clones, 90% seen only once; the top ten take 0.62%. The sequencing sample was made of peripheral blood. The receptors were sampled from a man over 45 with acute or convalescent COVID-19.

This clone showed up just once. The chain carries TRBV5-1 and TRBJ2-5; TRBD2 agrees at 7 bases. Trimming at V came to 0 bases and at J to 5 bases, leaving 7 bases not matched to a gene. Germline CDR1 is SGHRS and CDR2 is YFSETQ. The CDR3 covers 15 residues. The CDR3 is CASSLARAGVETQYF. The CDR3 coding sequence is TGCGCCAGCAGCTTGGCTCGGGCGGGAGTTGAGACCCAGTACTTC.

This chain connects TRBV2 to TRBJ1-5; TRBD1 might be the D (5 bases). V lost 6 bases to trimming and J lost 2 bases, with 20 bases between them. Germline lookup yields CDR1 SNHLY and CDR2 FYNNEI. The CDR3 consists of 17 residues. CDR3 bases: TGTGCCAGCAGCGCATTCGTTCGCCCGGGGGGCAATCAGCCCCAGCATTTT. Its translation: CASSAFVRPGGNQPQHF.

In this sample, this clone turned up once. The chain joins TRBV9 to TRBJ2-7, with 7 bases aligning to TRBD2. V shed 4 bases and J 0 bases; nucleotides not matched to a gene: 4. Germline values: CDR1 SGDLS, CDR2 YYNGEE. The CDR3 loop spans 14 amino acids. The CDR3 DNA reads TGTGCCAGCAGCCCCACTAGCGCCTCCTACGAGCAGTACTTC. Its protein product is CASSPTSASYEQYF.

V is TRBV27 and J is TRBJ2-1, with 7 bases identical to TRBD2. The CDR3 has 16 amino acids. CDR1 is MNHEY and CDR2 is SMNVEV in the germline V gene (reference sequence). Trimming took 2 bases from V and 3 from J; bases not matched to a gene: 7. The CDR3 spells CASSLRAGAYYNEQFF. DNA of the CDR3: TGTGCCAGCAGTTTAAGGGCGGGAGCATACTACAATGAGCAGTTCTTC.

V gene TRBV27 combines with J gene TRBJ1-5, with a possible D match to TRBD1 (5 bases). V shed 6 bases and J shed 2 bases, with 11 bases lying between them. The CDR3 is 14 residues long. CDR1 MNHEY and CDR2 SMNVEV come from the germline V gene (reference sequence). CDR3 protein: CASSLDRGNQPQHF. In nucleotides, the CDR3 is TGTGCCAGCAGCCTCGACAGAGGCAATCAGCCCCAGCATTTT.

The J gene is TRBJ1-5, the V gene TRBV4-1; 7 bases are a match to TRBD1. Germline CDR1 is MGHRA and CDR2 is YSYEKL. After removal of 1 base from V and 7 bases from J, the junction contained 7 bases not matched to a gene. This CDR3 spans 15 amino acids. CDR3 nucleotide sequence: TGCGCCAGCAGCCAAGGGGACAGTCTGGGCCAGCCCCAGCATTTT. Its protein is CASSQGDSLGQPQHF.

V usage is TRBV7-2 and J usage is TRBJ1-5; D unclear. CDR3 length: 13 amino acids. V lost 5 bases, J lost 15 bases, and 20 bases lay in between. Looked up from germline, CDR1 is SGHTA and CDR2 is FQGNSA. Written as DNA, the CDR3 is TGTGCCAGCAGCCCCCACCCCCAGGCAGGTTGGCATTTT. The encoded protein is CASSPHPQAGWHF.

This chain connects TRBV6-6 to TRBJ2-5; TRBD1 might be the D (6 bases). Germline CDR1 and CDR2: MNHNY and SVGAGI (reference sequence). Trimming took 2 bases from V and 11 from J, leaving 12 bases between them. This CDR3 is built from 12 residues. The CDR3 DNA sequence: TGTGCCAGCAGTTACGTGGGGGACAAACAGTACTTC. This encodes CASSYVGDKQYF.

V usage is TRBV29-1 and J usage is TRBJ2-2, with 9 bases identical to TRBD1. Germline-derived CDR1 and CDR2 are SQVTM and ANQGSEA. V was pared by 6 bases and J by 4 bases, with 12 bases of the junction left unmatched. The CDR3 spans 16 residues. In DNA form, the CDR3 reads TGCAGCGTCCAAGGTGGTGACAGGGGGAGCACCGGGGAGCTGTTTTTT. It codes for CSVQGGDRGSTGELFF.

The chain combines TRBV6-1 with TRBJ1-2, with a possible D match to TRBD1 (5 bases). CDR1 is MNHNS and CDR2 is SASEGT in the germline V gene. Deletions cut 2 bases from V and 5 bases from J, with 15 bases between. The CDR3 consists of 15 residues. In DNA, the CDR3 is TGTGCCAGCAGTGAATGGGGCACTGATTCATATGGCTACACCTTC. Protein product: CASSEWGTDSYGYTF.

The chain carries TRBV4-2 and TRBJ1-3, with a weak D call TRBD1 (5 bases). V dropped 10 bases and J dropped 3 bases, with 19 bases sitting between them. Germline V gives CDR1 LGHNA, CDR2 YNFKEQ. The CDR3 contains 15 residues. CDR3 sequence reads: CATQRSGLGGNTIYF. In DNA, the CDR3 is TGTGCCACCCAACGGTCAGGGCTTGGTGGAAACACCATATATTTT.

This chain uses TRBV3-1 (or the pseudogene TRBV3-2) with TRBJ2-1; D perhaps matches TRBD2 (6 bases). V gave up 0 bases and J gave up 8 bases, with 14 bases separating them. Germline V lookup: CDR1 LGHDT, CDR2 YNNKEL (reference sequence). This CDR3 has 15 amino acids. The CDR3 DNA follows: TGTGCCAGCAGCCAAGAAGGGTTTGGAGGGTATGAGCAGTTCTTC. Its translation: CASSQEGFGGYEQFF.

The chain is built from TRBV7-9 and TRBJ2-3, with TRBD2 matching over 8 bases. CDR3 size: 15 residues. V dropped 5 bases and J dropped 6; count of bases not matched to a gene: 10. Germline V CDR1 and CDR2: SEHNR, FQNEAQ (reference sequence). The CDR3 loop is CASSLREGTRDTQYF. The DNA for the CDR3 is TGTGCCAGCAGCCTCCGGGAGGGGACCAGGGATACGCAGTATTTT.

The chain employs TRBV3-1 (or the pseudogene TRBV3-2) and TRBJ2-2; 8 bases are shared with TRBD1. The V and J ends lost 5 bases and 4 bases, in that order; junction bases with no gene match: 3. CDR3 size: 14 residues. Germline assignment: CDR1 LGHDT and CDR2 YNNKEL (reference sequence). CDR3 amino acids: CASSAGTGTGELFF. CDR3 in DNA: TGTGCCAGCAGCGCCGGGACAGGCACCGGGGAGCTGTTTTTT.

The chain couples TRBV6-6 to TRBJ2-7; TRBD2 might be the D (5 bases). The CDR3 is 11 amino acids. With 10 bases removed from V and 4 bases from J, the gap between germline ends came to 11 bases. From germline, CDR1 is MNHNY and CDR2 SVGAGI (reference sequence). This CDR3 is CATSDFYEQYF. The CDR3 bases are TGTGCCACCTCGGACTTTTACGAGCAGTACTTC.

This chain joins TRBV7-2 and TRBJ2-7, with 14 bases aligning to TRBD2. Trimming removed 5 bases from V and 3 bases from J; junction bases left unmatched: 3. CDR1 and CDR2 (germline): SGHTA, FQGNSA. This CDR3 is built from 15 residues. The CDR3 region is CASSAGLAGGYEQYF. The CDR3 DNA reads TGTGCCAGCAGCGCCGGACTAGCGGGGGGCTACGAGCAGTACTTC. Full variable domain (outside the CDR3, taken from reference TRBV7-2 and TRBJ2-7): GAGVSQSPSNKVTEKGKDVELRCDPISGHTALYWYRQSLGQGLEFLIYFQGNSAPDKSGLPSDRFSAERTGGSVSTLTIQRTQQEDSAVYLCASSAGLAGGYEQYFGPGTRLTVT.

V and J are TRBV2 and TRBJ2-1, with TRBD2 matching 11 bases. The V gene end was trimmed by 10 bases and the J gene end by 10 bases; junction bases not matched to a gene: 9. The CDR3 is 13 amino acids. Germline V lookup: CDR1 SNHLY, CDR2 FYNNEI. The DNA for the CDR3 is TGTGCCACGATTAGCGGGGGGGCCAGCGAGCAGTTCTTC. Translation gives CATISGGASEQFF.

This clone came up a few times. This rearrangement joins TRBV6-1 to TRBJ2-7; TRBD2 matches at 7 bases. The CDR3 runs 16 residues. The J segment lost 2 bases and the V segment lost 3 bases, leaving 10 bases of the junction unmatched. Germline assignment: CDR1 MNHNS and CDR2 SASEGT. For the CDR3, the DNA is TGTGCCAGCAGTGATTCAAGCGGGACCGGACCCTACGAGCAGTACTTC. Translated: CASSDSSGTGPYEQYF.

The rearrangement joins TRBV5-1 to TRBJ2-7; D might be TRBD2 (6 bases). The CDR3 has 17 residues. Trimming shortened V by 0 bases and J by 2 bases, and 18 bases separated the two germline ends. Germline CDR1 reads SGHRS; CDR2 reads YFSETQ. CDR3 sequence (DNA): TGCGCCAGCAGCTTGGGGCTGTCGCGGGACGCTGCCTACGAGCAGTACTTC. Protein sequence: CASSLGLSRDAAYEQYF. The complete variable domain, with remaining parts taken from reference TRBV5-1 and TRBJ2-7, reads KAGVTQTPRYLIKTRGQQVTLSCSPISGHRSVSWYQQTPGQGLQFLFEYFSETQRNKGNFPGRFSGRQFSNSRSEMNVSTLELGDSALYLCASSLGLSRDAAYEQYFGPGTRLTVT.

The chain employs TRBV27 and TRBJ1-5; weak D call: TRBD1 (5 bases). V was pared by 3 bases and J by 4 bases, with 7 bases between. The CDR3 has 13 amino acids. Germline V gene lookup returns CDR1 MNHEY and CDR2 SMNVEV (reference sequence). As DNA, the CDR3 is TGTGCCAGCAGTTTCCAGGGTAATCAGCCCCAGCATTTT. Protein: CASSFQGNQPQHF.

The chain employs TRBV5-1 and TRBJ1-2; D gene ambiguous. Trimming took 4 bases from V and 7 from J, leaving 14 bases between them. Germline CDR1 SGHRS, CDR2 YFSETQ. CDR3 size: 13 residues. Written as DNA, the CDR3 is TGCGCCAGCAGCACGGAAGGACTGGGTGGCTACACCTTC. It is translated as CASSTEGLGGYTF.